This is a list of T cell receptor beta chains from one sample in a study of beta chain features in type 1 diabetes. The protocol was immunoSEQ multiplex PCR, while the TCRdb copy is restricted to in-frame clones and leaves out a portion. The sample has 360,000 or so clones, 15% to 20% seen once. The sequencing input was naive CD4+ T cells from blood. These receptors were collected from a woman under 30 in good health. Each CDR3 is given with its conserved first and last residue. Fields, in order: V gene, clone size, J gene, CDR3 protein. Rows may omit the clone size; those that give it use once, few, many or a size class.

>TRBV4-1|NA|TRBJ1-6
CASSQGMGRGLNSPLHF
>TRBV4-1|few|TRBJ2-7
CASSRPGTGTYEQYF
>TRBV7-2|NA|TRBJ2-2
CASSSLSTGVGELFF
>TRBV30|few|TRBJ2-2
CAWSRSGANTGELFF
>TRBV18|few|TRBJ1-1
CASSRGGTEAFF
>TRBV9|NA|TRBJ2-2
CASSGLPNTGELFF
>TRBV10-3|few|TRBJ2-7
CAISAGGPLSEQYF
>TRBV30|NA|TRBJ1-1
CAWRSYRANTEAFF
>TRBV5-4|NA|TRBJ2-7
CASSPQGADYEQYF
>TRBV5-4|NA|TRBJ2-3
CASSYGTSGYTDTQYF
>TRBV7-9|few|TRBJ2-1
CASSLVVGEQFF
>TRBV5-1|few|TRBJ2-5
CASSAPGTQETQYF
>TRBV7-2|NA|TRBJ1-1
CASSFYGRSGNTEAFF
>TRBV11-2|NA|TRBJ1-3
CASSSRRQFLPGNTIYF
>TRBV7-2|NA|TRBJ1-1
CASSGAGRGEAFF
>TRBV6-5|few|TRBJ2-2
CASSGTGGYTGELFF
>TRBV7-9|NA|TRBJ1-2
CASSLEVPLGYTF
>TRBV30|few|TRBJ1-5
CAWHPGQGNQPQHF
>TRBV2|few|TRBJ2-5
CASGRGETQYF
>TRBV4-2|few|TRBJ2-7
CASSQYGTGGSYEQYF
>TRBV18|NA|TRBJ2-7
CASSPLNRAYEQYF
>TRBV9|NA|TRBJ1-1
CASSVEDRGAEAFF
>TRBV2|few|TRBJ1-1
CASSNRDMNTEAFF
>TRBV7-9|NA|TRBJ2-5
CASSHGQGRETQYF
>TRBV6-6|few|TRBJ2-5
CASGGSTETQYF
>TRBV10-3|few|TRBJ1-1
CAISERQDEAFF
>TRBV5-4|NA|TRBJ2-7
CASSHILAGGTYEQYF
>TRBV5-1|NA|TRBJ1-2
CASSKDGQDYGYTF
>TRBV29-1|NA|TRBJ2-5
CSVKDRGYSETQYF
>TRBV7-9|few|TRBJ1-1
CASSLFQGGETEAFF
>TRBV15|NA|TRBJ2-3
CATGTGSDTQYF
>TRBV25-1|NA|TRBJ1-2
CASSELETTANGYTF
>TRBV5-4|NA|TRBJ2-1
CASSLGLAGGQNEQFF
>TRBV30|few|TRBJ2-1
CAWSGRGQTSSGMSYNEQFF
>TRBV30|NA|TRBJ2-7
CAYTNWASKDYEQYF
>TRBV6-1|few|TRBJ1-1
CATRGLRRGSAEAFF